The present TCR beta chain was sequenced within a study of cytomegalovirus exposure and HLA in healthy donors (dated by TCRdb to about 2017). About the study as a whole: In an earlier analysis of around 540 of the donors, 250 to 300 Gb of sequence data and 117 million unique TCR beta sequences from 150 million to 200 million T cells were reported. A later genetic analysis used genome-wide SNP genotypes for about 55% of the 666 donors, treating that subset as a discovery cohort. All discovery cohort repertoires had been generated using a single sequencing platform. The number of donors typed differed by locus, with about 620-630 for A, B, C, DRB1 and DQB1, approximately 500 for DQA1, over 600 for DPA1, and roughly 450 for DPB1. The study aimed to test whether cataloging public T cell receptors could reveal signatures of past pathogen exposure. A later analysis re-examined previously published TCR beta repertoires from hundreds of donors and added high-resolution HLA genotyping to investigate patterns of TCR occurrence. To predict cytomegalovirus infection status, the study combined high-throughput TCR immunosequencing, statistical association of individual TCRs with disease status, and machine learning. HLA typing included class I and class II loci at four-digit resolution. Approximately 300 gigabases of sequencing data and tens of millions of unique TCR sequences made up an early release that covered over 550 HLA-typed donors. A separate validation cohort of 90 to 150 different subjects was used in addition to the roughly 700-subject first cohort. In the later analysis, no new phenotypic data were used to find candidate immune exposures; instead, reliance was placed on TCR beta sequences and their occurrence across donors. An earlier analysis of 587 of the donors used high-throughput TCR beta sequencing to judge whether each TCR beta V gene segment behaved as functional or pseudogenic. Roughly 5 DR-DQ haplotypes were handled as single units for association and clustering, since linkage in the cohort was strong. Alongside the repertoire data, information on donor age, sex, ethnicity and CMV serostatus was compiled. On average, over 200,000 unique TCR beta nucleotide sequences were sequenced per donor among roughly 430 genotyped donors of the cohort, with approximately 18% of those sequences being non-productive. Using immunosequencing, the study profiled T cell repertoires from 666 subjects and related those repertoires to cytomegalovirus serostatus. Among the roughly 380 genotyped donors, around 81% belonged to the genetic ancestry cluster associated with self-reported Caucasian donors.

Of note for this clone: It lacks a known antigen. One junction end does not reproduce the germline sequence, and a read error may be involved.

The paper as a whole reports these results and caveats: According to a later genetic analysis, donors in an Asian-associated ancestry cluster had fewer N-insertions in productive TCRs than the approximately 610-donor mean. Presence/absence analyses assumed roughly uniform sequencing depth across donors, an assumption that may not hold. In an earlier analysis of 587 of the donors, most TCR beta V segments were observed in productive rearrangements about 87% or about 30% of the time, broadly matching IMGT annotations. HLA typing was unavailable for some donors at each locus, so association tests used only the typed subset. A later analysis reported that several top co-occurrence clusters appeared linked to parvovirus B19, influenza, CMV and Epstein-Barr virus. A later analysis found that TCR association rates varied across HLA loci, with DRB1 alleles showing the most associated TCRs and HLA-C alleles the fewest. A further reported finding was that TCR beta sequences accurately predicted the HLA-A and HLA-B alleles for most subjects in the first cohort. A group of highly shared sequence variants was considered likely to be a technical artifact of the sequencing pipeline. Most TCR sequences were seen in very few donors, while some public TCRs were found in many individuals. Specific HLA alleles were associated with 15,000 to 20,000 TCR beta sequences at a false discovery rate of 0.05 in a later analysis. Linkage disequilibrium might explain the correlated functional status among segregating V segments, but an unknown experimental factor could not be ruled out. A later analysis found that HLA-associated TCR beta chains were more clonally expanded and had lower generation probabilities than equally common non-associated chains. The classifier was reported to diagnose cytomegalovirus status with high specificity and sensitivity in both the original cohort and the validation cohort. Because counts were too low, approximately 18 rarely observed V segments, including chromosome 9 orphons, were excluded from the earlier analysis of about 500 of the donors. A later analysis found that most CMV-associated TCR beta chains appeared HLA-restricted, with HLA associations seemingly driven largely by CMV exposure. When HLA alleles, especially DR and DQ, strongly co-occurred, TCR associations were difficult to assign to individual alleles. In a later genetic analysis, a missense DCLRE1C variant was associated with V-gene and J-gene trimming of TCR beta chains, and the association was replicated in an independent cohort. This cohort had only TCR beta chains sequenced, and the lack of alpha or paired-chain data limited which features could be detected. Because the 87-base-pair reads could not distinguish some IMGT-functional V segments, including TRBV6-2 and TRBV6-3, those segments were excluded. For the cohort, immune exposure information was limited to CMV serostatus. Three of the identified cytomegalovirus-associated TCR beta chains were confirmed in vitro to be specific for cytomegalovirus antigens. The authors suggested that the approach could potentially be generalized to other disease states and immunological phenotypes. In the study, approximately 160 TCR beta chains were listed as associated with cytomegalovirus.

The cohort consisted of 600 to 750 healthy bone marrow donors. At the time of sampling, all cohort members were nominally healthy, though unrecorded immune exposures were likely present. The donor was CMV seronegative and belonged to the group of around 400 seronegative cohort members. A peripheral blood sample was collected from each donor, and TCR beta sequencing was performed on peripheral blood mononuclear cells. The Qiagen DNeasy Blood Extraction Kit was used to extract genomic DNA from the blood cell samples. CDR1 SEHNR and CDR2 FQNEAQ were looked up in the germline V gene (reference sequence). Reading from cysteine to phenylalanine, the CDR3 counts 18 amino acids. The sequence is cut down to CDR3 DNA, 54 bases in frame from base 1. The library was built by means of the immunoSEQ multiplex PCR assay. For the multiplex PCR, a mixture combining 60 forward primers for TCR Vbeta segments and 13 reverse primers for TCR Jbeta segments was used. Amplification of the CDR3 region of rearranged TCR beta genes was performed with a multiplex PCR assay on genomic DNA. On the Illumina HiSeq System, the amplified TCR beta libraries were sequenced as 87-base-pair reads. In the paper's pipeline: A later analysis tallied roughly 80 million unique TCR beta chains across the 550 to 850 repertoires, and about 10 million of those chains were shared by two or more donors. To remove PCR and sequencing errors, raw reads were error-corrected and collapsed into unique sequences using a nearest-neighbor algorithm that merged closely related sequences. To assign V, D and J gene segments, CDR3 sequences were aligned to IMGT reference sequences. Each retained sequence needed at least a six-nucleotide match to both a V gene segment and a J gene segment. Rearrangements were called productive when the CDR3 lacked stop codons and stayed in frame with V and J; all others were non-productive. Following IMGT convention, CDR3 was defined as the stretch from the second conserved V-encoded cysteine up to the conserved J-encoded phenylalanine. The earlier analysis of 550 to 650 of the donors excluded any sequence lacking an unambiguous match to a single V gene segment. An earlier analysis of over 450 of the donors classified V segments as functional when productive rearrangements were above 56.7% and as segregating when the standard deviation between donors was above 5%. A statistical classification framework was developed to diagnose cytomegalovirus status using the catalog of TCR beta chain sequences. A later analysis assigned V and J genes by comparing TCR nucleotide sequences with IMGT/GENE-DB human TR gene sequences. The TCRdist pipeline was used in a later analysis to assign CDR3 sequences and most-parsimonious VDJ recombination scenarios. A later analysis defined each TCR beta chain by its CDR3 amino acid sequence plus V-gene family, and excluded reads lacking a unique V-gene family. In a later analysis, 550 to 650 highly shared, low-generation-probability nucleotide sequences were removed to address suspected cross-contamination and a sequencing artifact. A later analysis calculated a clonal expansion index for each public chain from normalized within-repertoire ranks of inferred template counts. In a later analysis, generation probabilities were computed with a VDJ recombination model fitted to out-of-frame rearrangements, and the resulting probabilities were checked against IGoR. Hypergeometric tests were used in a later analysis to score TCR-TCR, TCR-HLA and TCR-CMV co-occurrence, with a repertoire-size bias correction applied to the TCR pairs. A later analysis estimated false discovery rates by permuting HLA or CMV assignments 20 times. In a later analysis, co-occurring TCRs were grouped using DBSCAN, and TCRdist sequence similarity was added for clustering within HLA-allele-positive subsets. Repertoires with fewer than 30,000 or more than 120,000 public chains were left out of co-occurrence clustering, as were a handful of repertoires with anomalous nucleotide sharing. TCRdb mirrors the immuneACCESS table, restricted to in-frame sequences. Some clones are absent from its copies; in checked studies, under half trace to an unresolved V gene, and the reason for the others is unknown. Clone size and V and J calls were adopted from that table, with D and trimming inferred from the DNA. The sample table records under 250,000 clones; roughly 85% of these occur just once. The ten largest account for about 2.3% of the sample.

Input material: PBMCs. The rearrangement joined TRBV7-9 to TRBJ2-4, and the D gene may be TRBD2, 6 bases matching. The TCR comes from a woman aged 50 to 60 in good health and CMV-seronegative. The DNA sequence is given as TGTTCCAGCACCCGTCACGGGAGACGTCTCGCGGCCAAAAACATTCAGTACTTC. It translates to CSSTRHGRRLAAKNIQYF.